Shown below are 12 T cell receptor beta chains from a single sample sequenced in a study of cytomegalovirus exposure and HLA in healthy donors. The PCR made use of 60 Vbeta and 13 Jbeta primers. Generated by immunoSEQ multiplex PCR, the TCRdb table keeps only in-frame clones and is missing some. This sample has 99,000 or so clones; roughly three quarters occur once, and the top ten carry approximately 1.7%. Source material: PBMCs. The receptors derive from a woman in her thirties or forties in good health and CMV-seronegative.

The chain carries TRBV9 and TRBJ2-1; 8 bases are shared with TRBD1. The CDR3 consists of 16 residues. The germline V gene encodes CDR1 SGDLS and CDR2 YYNGEE. After removal of 0 bases from V and 9 bases from J, the junction contained 11 bases not matched to a gene. The chain's CDR3 is CASSVADSGGLGEQFF. The CDR3 DNA reads TGTGCCAGCAGCGTAGCTGATTCAGGGGGCTTGGGTGAGCAGTTCTTC. The entire variable domain, with the rest obtained from reference TRBV9 and TRBJ2-1, is as follows: DSGVTQTPKHLITATGQRVTLRCSPRSGDLSVYWYQQSLDQGLQFLIQYYNGEERAKGNILERFSAQQFPDLHSELNLSSLELGDSALYFCASSVADSGGLGEQFFGPGTRLTVL.

The rearrangement uses TRBV7-8 and TRBJ2-5; D perhaps matches TRBD2 (6 bases). Trimming stripped 4 bases from V and 3 bases from J, with 12 bases between. This CDR3 contains 14 residues. Per the germline V gene, CDR1 is SGHVS and CDR2 is FQNEAQ. CDR3 in DNA: TGTGCCAGCAGCTCAAGCGGGTTAAAAGAGACCCAGTACTTC. Translated: CASSSSGLKETQYF.

V usage is TRBV7-9 and J usage is TRBJ1-2, with 12 bases that match TRBD1. Germline-derived CDR1 and CDR2 are SEHNR and FQNEAQ (reference sequence). The V and J ends lost 0 bases and 8 bases, in that order; junction bases with no gene match: 7. The CDR3 loop spans 16 amino acids. The CDR3 nucleotides read TGTGCCAGCAGCTTAGCGCAGGGACAGGGGGCGCGAGGCTACACCTTC. This codes for CASSLAQGQGARGYTF.

This sequence joins TRBV4-3 and TRBJ2-5; D gene unclear. Germline V gene sequence: CDR1 LGHNA, CDR2 YSLEER. CDR3 length: 14 residues. V was cut by 4 bases and J by 0 bases, with 9 bases left in between. CDR3 protein: CASSPYRNQETQYF. CDR3 coding DNA: TGCGCCAGCAGCCCTTACAGAAACCAAGAGACCCAGTACTTC.

The CDR3 here is CASKEGLSYNEQFF. The CDR3 DNA sequence: TGTGCCAGCAAGGAGGGGCTTTCCTACAATGAGCAGTTCTTC. This rearrangement joins TRBV6-5 to TRBJ2-1; a possible D gene is TRBD2 (6 bases). Germline CDR1 is MNHEY and CDR2 is SVGAGI. The CDR3 is 14 amino acids. Deletions cut 7 bases from V and 1 base from J, with 11 bases between.

This clone has just one count. The chain recombines TRBV7-8 with TRBJ2-1; D possibly corresponds to TRBD2 (5 bases). The CDR3 runs to 13 residues. CDR1 SGHVS and CDR2 FQNEAQ come from the germline V gene. The germline V and J ends were trimmed by 5 bases and 5 bases, with 10 bases remaining between them. CDR3 DNA: TGTGCCAGCAGCACCCGGGGAAACAATGAGCAGTTCTTC. Residues: CASSTRGNNEQFF.

J is TRBJ1-5 and V is TRBV19; D is possibly TRBD1 (5 bases). This CDR3 has 13 residues. Germline V gene lookup returns CDR1 LNHDA and CDR2 SQIVND (reference sequence). Trimming pared 7 bases from V and 3 bases from J, leaving 10 bases between. Written as DNA, the CDR3 is TGTGCCAGTACCGACAGACTCAATCAGCCCCAGCATTTT. Its translation: CASTDRLNQPQHF. Based on the CDR3 plus reference TRBV19 and TRBJ1-5, the full variable domain is DGGITQSPKYLFRKEGQNVTLSCEQNLNHDAMYWYRQDPGQGLRLIYYSQIVNDFQKGDIAEGYSVSREKKESFPLTVTSAQKNPTAFYLCASTDRLNQPQHFGDGTRLSIL.

The gene calls are TRBV28 and TRBJ2-1, with 9 positions matching TRBD2. The junction had 6 bases not matched to a gene; V was cut back by 6 bases and J by 3 bases. Germline V gives CDR1 MDHEN, CDR2 SYDVKM. CDR3 size: 15 residues. CDR3 protein: CASRLTSGNYNEQFF. The DNA for the CDR3 is TGTGCCAGCAGGTTGACTAGCGGAAACTACAATGAGCAGTTCTTC.

This chain uses TRBV6-5 with TRBJ2-4; the D is unclear. Trimming took 6 bases from V and 7 from J, leaving 7 bases between them. This CDR3 is 11 amino acids long. Germline assignment: CDR1 MNHEY and CDR2 SVGAGI. The CDR3 bases are TGTGCCAGCAGCAACGGGAACATTCAGTACTTC. This sequence encodes CASSNGNIQYF.

The rearrangement uses TRBV19 and TRBJ1-4; 8 bases match TRBD1. The germline CDR1 and CDR2 sequences are LNHDA and SQIVND (reference sequence). There are 15 residues in the CDR3. J was trimmed by 4 bases and V by 3 bases; bases with no gene match: 4. The CDR3 is CASSMGTGINEKLFF. In nucleotides, the CDR3 is TGTGCCAGTAGTATGGGGACAGGTATTAATGAAAAACTGTTTTTT. Full variable domain (remainder filled in from reference TRBV19 and TRBJ1-4): DGGITQSPKYLFRKEGQNVTLSCEQNLNHDAMYWYRQDPGQGLRLIYYSQIVNDFQKGDIAEGYSVSREKKESFPLTVTSAQKNPTAFYLCASSMGTGINEKLFFGSGTQLSVL.

V usage is TRBV19 and J usage is TRBJ1-2; D is unresolved. Per germline, CDR1 LNHDA and CDR2 SQIVND (reference sequence). The CDR3 extends over 14 amino acids. The V end was cut by 7 bases, the J end by 6 bases, with 18 bases between. The CDR3 spells CASTRTGFADGYTF. The CDR3 DNA reads TGTGCCAGTACAAGGACGGGGTTCGCTGATGGCTACACCTTC. The whole variable domain, filled in from reference TRBV19 and TRBJ1-2, reads DGGITQSPKYLFRKEGQNVTLSCEQNLNHDAMYWYRQDPGQGLRLIYYSQIVNDFQKGDIAEGYSVSREKKESFPLTVTSAQKNPTAFYLCASTRTGFADGYTFGSGTRLTVV.

The chain carries TRBV2 and TRBJ2-1; the match to TRBD2 covers 7 bases. V was pared by 3 bases and J by 5 bases, with 4 bases of the junction left unmatched. CDR3 length: 14 amino acids. Germline loops: CDR1 SNHLY, CDR2 FYNNEI. The chain's CDR3 is CASSDGLADNEQFF. DNA of the CDR3: TGTGCCAGCAGTGACGGTCTAGCGGACAATGAGCAGTTCTTC.